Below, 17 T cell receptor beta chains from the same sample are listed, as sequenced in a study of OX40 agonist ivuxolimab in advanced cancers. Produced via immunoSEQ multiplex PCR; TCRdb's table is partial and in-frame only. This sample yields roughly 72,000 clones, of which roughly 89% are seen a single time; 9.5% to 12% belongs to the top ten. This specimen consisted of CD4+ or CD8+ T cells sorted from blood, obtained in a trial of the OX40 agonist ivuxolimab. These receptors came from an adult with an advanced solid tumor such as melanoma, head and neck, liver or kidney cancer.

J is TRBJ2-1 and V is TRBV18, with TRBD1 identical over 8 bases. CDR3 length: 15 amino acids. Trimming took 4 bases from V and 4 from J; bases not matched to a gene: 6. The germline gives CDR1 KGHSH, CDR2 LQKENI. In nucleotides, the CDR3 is TGTGCCAGCTCACTTGGACAGGGTGCTTACAATGAGCAGTTCTTC. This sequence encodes CASSLGQGAYNEQFF.

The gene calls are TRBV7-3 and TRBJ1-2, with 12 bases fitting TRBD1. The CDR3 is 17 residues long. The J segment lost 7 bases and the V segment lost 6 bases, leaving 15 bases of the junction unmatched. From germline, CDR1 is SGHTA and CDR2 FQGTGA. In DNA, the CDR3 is TGTGCCAGCAGGTCGAGACCCCGGGACAGGGGGCACGGTGGCTACACCTTC. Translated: CASRSRPRDRGHGGYTF.

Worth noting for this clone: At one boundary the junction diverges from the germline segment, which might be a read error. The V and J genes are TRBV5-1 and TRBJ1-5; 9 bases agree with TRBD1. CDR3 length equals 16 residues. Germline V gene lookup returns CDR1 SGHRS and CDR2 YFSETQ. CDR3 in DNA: TGCGCCAGCAGCCTAGGGCCGGGACAGGGTAATCAACCCCAGCATTTT. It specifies CASSLGPGQGNQPQHF. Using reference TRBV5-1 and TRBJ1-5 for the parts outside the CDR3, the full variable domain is KAGVTQTPRYLIKTRGQQVTLSCSPISGHRSVSWYQQTPGQGLQFLFEYFSETQRNKGNFPGRFSGRQFSNSRSEMNVSTLELGDSALYLCASSLGPGQGNQPQHFGDGTRLSIL.

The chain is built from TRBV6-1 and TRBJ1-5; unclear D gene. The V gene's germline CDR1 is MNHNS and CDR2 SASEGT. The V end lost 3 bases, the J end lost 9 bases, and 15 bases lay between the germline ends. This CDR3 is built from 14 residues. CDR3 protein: CASSDLWVRGPQHF. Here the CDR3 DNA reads TGTGCCAGCAGTGATCTCTGGGTGCGCGGGCCCCAGCATTTT.

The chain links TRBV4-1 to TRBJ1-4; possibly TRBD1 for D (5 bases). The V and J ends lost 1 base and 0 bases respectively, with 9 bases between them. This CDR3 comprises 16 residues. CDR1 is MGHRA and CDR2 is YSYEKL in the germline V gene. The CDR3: CASSQVWGTTNEKLFF. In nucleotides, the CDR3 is TGCGCCAGCAGCCAAGTATGGGGGACAACTAATGAAAAACTGTTTTTT.

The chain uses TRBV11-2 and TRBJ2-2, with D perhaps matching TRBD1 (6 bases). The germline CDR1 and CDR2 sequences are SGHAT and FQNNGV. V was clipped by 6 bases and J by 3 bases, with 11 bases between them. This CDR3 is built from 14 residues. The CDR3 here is CASRPGQYTGELFF. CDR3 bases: TGTGCCAGCAGACCCGGACAGTACACCGGGGAGCTGTTTTTT.

The CDR3 nucleotides read TGTGCCAGCAGCTTTAGCGGGAGTGCAGGAGAGCAGTACTTC. Translated, it gives CASSFSGSAGEQYF. This chain uses TRBV11-3 with TRBJ2-7, with TRBD2 identical over 9 bases. In germline, CDR1 is SGHNT, CDR2 YENEEA. V lost 3 bases to trimming and J lost 7 bases; unmatched junction nucleotides: 7. The CDR3 runs 14 residues.

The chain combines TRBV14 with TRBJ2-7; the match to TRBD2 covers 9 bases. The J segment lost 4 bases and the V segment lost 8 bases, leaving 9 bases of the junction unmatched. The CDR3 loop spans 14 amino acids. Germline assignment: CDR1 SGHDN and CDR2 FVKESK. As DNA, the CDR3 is TGTGCCAGCGCACTGACTAGCGGAATATACGAGCAGTACTTC. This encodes CASALTSGIYEQYF.

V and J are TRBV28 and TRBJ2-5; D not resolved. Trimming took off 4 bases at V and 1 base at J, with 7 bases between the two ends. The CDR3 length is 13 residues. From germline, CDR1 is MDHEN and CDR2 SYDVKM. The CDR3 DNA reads TGTGCCAGCAGTTCTAGGGTCCAAGAGACCCAGTACTTC. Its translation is CASSSRVQETQYF. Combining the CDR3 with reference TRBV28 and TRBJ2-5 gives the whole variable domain DVKVTQSSRYLVKRTGEKVFLECVQDMDHENMFWYRQDPGLGLRLIYFSYDVKMKEKGDIPEGYSVSREKKERFSLILESASTNQTSMYLCASSSRVQETQYFGPGTRLLVL.

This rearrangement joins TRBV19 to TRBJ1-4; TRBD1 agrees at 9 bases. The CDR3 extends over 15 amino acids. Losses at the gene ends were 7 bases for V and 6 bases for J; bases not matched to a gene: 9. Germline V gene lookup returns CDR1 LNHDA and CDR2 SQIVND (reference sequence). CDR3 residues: CASTLEGQGDEKLFF. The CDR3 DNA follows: TGTGCCAGTACCTTAGAGGGACAGGGAGATGAAAAACTGTTTTTT.

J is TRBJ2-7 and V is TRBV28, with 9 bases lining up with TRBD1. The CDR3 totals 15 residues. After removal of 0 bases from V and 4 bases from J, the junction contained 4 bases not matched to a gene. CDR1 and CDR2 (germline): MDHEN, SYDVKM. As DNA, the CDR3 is TGTGCCAGCAGTTTATGGGGACAGGGCGTTTACGAGCAGTACTTC. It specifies CASSLWGQGVYEQYF. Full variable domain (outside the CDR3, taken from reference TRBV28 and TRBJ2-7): DVKVTQSSRYLVKRTGEKVFLECVQDMDHENMFWYRQDPGLGLRLIYFSYDVKMKEKGDIPEGYSVSREKKERFSLILESASTNQTSMYLCASSLWGQGVYEQYFGPGTRLTVT.

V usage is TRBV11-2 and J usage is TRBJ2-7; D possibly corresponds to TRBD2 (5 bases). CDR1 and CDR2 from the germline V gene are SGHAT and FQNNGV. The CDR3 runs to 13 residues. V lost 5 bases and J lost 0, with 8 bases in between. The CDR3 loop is CASSRGLSYEQYF. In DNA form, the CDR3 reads TGTGCCAGCAGCCGAGGACTCTCCTACGAGCAGTACTTC.

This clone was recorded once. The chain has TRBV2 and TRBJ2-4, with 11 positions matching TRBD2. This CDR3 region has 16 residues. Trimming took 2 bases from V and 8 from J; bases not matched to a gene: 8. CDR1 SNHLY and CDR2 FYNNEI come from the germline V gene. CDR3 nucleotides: TGTGCCAGCAGTGAACTGGTAGCGGGGGGGCCGTACATTCAGTACTTC. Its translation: CASSELVAGGPYIQYF.

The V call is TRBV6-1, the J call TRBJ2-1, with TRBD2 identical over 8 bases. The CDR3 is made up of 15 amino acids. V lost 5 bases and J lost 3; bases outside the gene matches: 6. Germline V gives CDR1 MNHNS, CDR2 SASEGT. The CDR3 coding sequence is TGTGCCAGCAGTCAGAGCGGGGGCTACTACAATGAGCAGTTCTTC. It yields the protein CASSQSGGYYNEQFF.

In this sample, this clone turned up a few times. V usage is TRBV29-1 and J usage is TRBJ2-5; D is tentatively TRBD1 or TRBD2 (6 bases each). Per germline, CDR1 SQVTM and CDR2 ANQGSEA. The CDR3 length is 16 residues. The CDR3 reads CSFNDGSGAGLETQYF. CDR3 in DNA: TGCAGTTTTAATGATGGGTCGGGGGCAGGTCTAGAGACCCAGTACTTC. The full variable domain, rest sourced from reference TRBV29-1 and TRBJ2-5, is SAVISQKPSRDICQRGTSLTIQCQVDSQVTMMFWYRQQPGQSLTLIATANQGSEATYESGFVIDKFPISRPNLTFSTLTVSNMSPEDSSIYLCSFNDGSGAGLETQYFGPGTRLLVL.

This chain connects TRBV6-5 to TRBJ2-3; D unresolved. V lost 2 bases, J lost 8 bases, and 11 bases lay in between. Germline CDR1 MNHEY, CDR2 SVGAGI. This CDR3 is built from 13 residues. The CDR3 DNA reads TGTGCCAGCAGTTACCCCCCCCTCGGTACGCAGTATTTT. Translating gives CASSYPPLGTQYF.

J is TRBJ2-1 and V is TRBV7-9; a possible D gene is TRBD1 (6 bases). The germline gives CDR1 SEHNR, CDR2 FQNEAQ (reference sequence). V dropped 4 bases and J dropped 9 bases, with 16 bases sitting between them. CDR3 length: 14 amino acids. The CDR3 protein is CASSWGNRVTEQFF. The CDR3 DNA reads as TGTGCCAGCAGCTGGGGGAACAGGGTTACTGAGCAGTTCTTC.